Below are 19 T cell receptor beta chains sequenced from a single sample in a study of blood T cell repertoires in COVID-19. Sequencing was performed with immunoSEQ multiplex PCR; in TCRdb, only in-frame clones are kept and a portion is missing. This sample has approximately 440,000 clones, with around 90% found just once. The sequenced material came from PBMCs or T cells enriched from blood (not recorded which). The receptors shown here come from a woman between 18 and 29 years old who had recovered from COVID-19.

V and J are TRBV19 and TRBJ2-7; possibly TRBD2 for D (6 bases). This CDR3 comprises 12 residues. Between the trimmed V and J ends, which lost 3 bases and 5 bases, there was a span of 8 bases. From germline, CDR1 is LNHDA and CDR2 SQIVND (reference sequence). CDR3 loop: CASSMAGNEQYF. The CDR3 region has the DNA TGTGCCAGTAGTATGGCGGGGAACGAGCAGTACTTC.

The V gene is TRBV11-2, the J gene TRBJ1-6; D might be TRBD1 (6 bases). Germline CDR1 reads SGHAT; CDR2 reads FQNNGV. V was pared by 5 bases and J by 6 bases, with 14 bases between. The CDR3 covers 15 residues. This chain's CDR3 is CASSPGTKSNSPLHF. DNA for the CDR3: TGTGCCAGCAGCCCCGGGACAAAAAGTAATTCACCCCTCCACTTT. The full variable domain, in which reference TRBV11-2 and TRBJ1-6 provide the parts outside the CDR3, is EAGVAQSPRYKIIEKRQSVAFWCNPISGHATLYWYQQILGQGPKLLIQFQNNGVVDDSQLPKDRFSAERLKGVDSTLKIQPAKLEDSAVYLCASSPGTKSNSPLHFGNGTRLTVT.

J is TRBJ2-1 and V is TRBV5-6, with 9 bases identical to TRBD1. Germline values: CDR1 SGHDT, CDR2 YYEEEE. V lost 4 bases to trimming and J lost 6 bases; unmatched junction nucleotides: 8. This CDR3 spans 15 amino acids. The CDR3 spells CASSLDRGIGNEQFF. CDR3 nucleotides: TGTGCCAGCAGCCTGGACAGGGGAATTGGCAATGAGCAGTTCTTC.

CDR3 sequence (DNA): TGTGCCAGCAGTTTAGAGAGGCGGGGAGGCTACACCTTC. This codes for CASSLERRGGYTF. The genes are TRBV12-3 or TRBV12-4 and TRBJ1-2, with no clear D. The CDR3 is made up of 13 amino acids. Trimming took 1 base from V and 8 from J, leaving 11 bases between them.

Only one count was recorded for this clone. The V call is TRBV7-9, the J call TRBJ1-6; TRBD1 matches 9 bases. The germline V gene has CDR1 SEHNR and CDR2 FQNEAQ (reference sequence). Germline trimming cut 5 bases from V and 2 bases from J; bases unmatched to any gene: 10. The CDR3 covers 18 residues. The CDR3 DNA is TGTGCCAGCAGCCCCCCGGGAACAGGGGGCCCCTATAATTCACCCCTCCACTTT. Translating it yields CASSPPGTGGPYNSPLHF.

This chain uses TRBV6-1 with TRBJ1-4; no reliable D call. There are 16 residues in the CDR3. Trimming shortened V by 4 bases and J by 7 bases, and 19 bases separated the two germline ends. CDR1 is MNHNS and CDR2 is SASEGT in the germline V gene. CDR3 in amino acids: CASSAHKERVVEKLFF. The CDR3 bases are TGTGCCAGCAGTGCGCACAAGGAGAGGGTCGTTGAAAAACTGTTTTTT.

Here the CDR3 reads CASRNTGYGYTF. CDR3 DNA sequence: TGTGCCAGCAGAAATACAGGTTATGGCTACACCTTC. The rearrangement links TRBV6-5 to TRBJ1-2, with TRBD1 as a possible D gene (5 bases). The germline gives CDR1 MNHEY, CDR2 SVGAGI. Deletions cut 6 bases from V and 5 bases from J, with 10 bases between. CDR3 length equals 12 residues.

This rearrangement joins TRBV7-6 to TRBJ1-2, with TRBD1 matching over 8 bases. This CDR3 contains 14 residues. Losses at the gene ends were 4 bases for V and 4 bases for J; bases not matched to a gene: 5. Germline assignment: CDR1 SGHVS and CDR2 FNYEAQ. This chain's CDR3 is CASSSRGQGYGYTF. CDR3 nucleotides: TGTGCCAGCAGCTCCAGGGGGCAGGGCTATGGCTACACCTTC.

The chain is built from TRBV5-5 and TRBJ2-3; TRBD1 matches 9 bases. There are 16 residues in the CDR3. The V gene end was trimmed by 0 bases and the J gene end by 4 bases; junction bases not matched to a gene: 6. In germline, CDR1 is SGHKS, CDR2 YYEKEE (reference sequence). CDR3 sequence reads: CASSLVGQGWADTQYF. The CDR3, as DNA: TGTGCCAGCAGCTTGGTGGGACAGGGCTGGGCAGATACGCAGTATTTT.

V and J are TRBV18 and TRBJ2-3, with 7 bases that match TRBD1. V lost 10 bases and J lost 0; bases outside the gene matches: 16. The CDR3 spans 17 residues. CDR1 is KGHSH, CDR2 LQKENI, per germline. The CDR3 DNA is TGTGCCACTTCTTGGGACAGTGCCCTTTCTAGCACAGATACGCAGTATTTT. Its translation: CATSWDSALSSTDTQYF. The variable domain in full, with the rest retrieved from reference TRBV18 and TRBJ2-3, is NAGVMQNPRHLVRRRGQEARLRCSPMKGHSHVYWYRQLPEEGLKFMVYLQKENIIDESGMPKERFSAEFPKEGPSILRIQQVVRGDSAAYFCATSWDSALSSTDTQYFGPGTRLTVL.

This chain uses TRBV12-3 or TRBV12-4 with TRBJ2-3; D remains ambiguous. This CDR3 has 13 residues. Trimming took 6 bases from V and 4 from J, leaving 11 bases between them. CDR3 DNA sequence: TGTGCCAGCAGACCCCGCGAGTCAGATACGCAGTATTTT. It specifies CASRPRESDTQYF.

The chain carries TRBV5-5 and TRBJ2-2; maybe TRBD2 (6 bases). Trimming took 4 bases from V and 3 from J, leaving 19 bases between them. CDR3 size: 17 residues. Germline CDR1 SGHKS, CDR2 YYEKEE (reference sequence). The CDR3 sequence: CASSLIPGGADTGELFF. As DNA, the CDR3 is TGTGCCAGCAGCCTAATTCCCGGAGGGGCCGACACCGGGGAGCTGTTTTTT.

This chain uses TRBV4-2 with TRBJ2-3; 12 bases fit TRBD2. The ends lost 4 bases at V and 6 bases at J; junction bases unmatched: 8. The germline CDR1 and CDR2 sequences are LGHNA and YNFKEQ. This CDR3 spans 16 amino acids. The chain's CDR3 is CASSLETSGGLDTQYF. The CDR3, as DNA: TGTGCCAGCAGCCTAGAGACTAGCGGGGGCCTGGATACGCAGTATTTT.

V and J are TRBV11-2 and TRBJ1-5, with 8 nucleotides matching TRBD1. CDR3 length equals 17 residues. Germline V lookup: CDR1 SGHAT, CDR2 FQNNGV. Unmatched junction bases numbered 9, after V lost 5 bases and J lost 0 bases. The DNA of the CDR3 is TGTGCCAGCAGCCTTGACGGGACAGGCCTTAGCAATCAGCCCCAGCATTTT. Its protein is CASSLDGTGLSNQPQHF.

The CDR3 loop is CASSPRPGGDTQYF. The CDR3 DNA reads TGTGCCAGCAGCCCCCGGCCCGGCGGAGATACGCAGTATTTT. The chain couples TRBV4-2 to TRBJ2-3; D not resolved. Trimming removed 4 bases from V and 5 bases from J, with 13 bases in between. This CDR3 has 14 amino acids. Germline CDR1 LGHNA, CDR2 YNFKEQ.

This clone is a singleton in its sample. The chain employs TRBV3-1 (or the pseudogene TRBV3-2) and TRBJ2-7; no definite D call. The CDR3 contains 11 residues. Per germline, CDR1 LGHDT and CDR2 YNNKEL (reference sequence). Trimming removed 3 bases from V and 4 bases from J, with 4 bases in between. In DNA, the CDR3 is TGTGCCAGCAGCCACCGGTACGAGCAGTACTTC. This encodes CASSHRYEQYF.

Remarks on this clone: Other DNA sequences in this specimen translate into the identical CDR3. The rearrangement joins TRBV6-5 to TRBJ2-7; maybe TRBD1 (6 bases). Trimming pared 6 bases from V and 3 bases from J, leaving 15 bases between. Germline values: CDR1 MNHEY, CDR2 SVGAGI. This CDR3 contains 14 residues. DNA for the CDR3: TGTGCCAGCAGCTACCGGACAGAGAGCTACGAGCAGTACTTC. The encoded protein is CASSYRTESYEQYF.

V is TRBV30 and J is TRBJ1-3; D is unclear. The V end was cut by 2 bases, the J end by 0 bases, with 8 bases between. This CDR3 is 14 amino acids long. Germline values: CDR1 GTSNPN, CDR2 SVGIG (reference sequence). The CDR3 reads CAWSPAGSGNTIYF. In DNA form, the CDR3 reads TGTGCCTGGAGTCCGGCGGGCTCTGGAAACACCATATATTTT.

This rearrangement joins TRBV30 to TRBJ1-2, with D hard to call. V lost 2 bases and J lost 2, with 12 bases in between. This CDR3 spans 14 amino acids. Germline V CDR1 and CDR2: GTSNPN, SVGIG (reference sequence). Written as DNA, the CDR3 is TGTGCCTGGAGTTGGAGGACGGACAACTATGGCTACACCTTC. It codes for CAWSWRTDNYGYTF.